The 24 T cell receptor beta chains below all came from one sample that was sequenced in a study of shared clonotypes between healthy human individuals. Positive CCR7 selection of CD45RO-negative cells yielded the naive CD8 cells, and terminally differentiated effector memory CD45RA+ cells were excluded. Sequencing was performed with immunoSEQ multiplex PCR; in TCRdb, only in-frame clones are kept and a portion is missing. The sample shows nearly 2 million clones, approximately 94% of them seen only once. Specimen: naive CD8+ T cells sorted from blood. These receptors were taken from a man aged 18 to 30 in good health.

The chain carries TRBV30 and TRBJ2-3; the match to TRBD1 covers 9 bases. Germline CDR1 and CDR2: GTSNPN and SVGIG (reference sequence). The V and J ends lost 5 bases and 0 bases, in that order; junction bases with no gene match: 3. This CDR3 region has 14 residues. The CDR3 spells CAWDRGVSTDTQYF. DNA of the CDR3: TGTGCCTGGGACAGGGGGGTTAGCACAGATACGCAGTATTTT.

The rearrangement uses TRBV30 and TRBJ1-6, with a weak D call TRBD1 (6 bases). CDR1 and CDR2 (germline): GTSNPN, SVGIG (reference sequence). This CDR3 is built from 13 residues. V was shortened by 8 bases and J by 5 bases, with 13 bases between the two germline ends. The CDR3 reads CALWGQDNSPLHF. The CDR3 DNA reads TGTGCCCTCTGGGGACAAGATAATTCACCCCTCCACTTT.

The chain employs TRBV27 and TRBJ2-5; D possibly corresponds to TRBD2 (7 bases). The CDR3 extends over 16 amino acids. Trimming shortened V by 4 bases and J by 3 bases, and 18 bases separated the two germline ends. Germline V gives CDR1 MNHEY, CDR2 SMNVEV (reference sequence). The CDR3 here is CASSSPGGSGEETQYF. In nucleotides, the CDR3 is TGTGCCAGCAGTTCACCGGGGGGCTCTGGGGAAGAGACCCAGTACTTC.

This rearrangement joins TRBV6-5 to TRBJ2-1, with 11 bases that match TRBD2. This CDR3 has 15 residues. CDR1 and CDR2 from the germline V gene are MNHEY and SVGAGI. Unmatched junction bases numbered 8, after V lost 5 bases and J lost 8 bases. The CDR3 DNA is TGTGCCAGCAGTCTATTAGCGGGGGGGGGCCATGAGCAGTTCTTC. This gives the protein CASSLLAGGGHEQFF.

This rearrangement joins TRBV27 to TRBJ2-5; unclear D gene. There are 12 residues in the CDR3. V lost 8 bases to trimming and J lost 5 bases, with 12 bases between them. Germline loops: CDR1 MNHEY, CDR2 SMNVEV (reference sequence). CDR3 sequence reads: CASGPDGETQYF. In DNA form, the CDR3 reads TGTGCCAGCGGGCCCGATGGCGAGACCCAGTACTTC.

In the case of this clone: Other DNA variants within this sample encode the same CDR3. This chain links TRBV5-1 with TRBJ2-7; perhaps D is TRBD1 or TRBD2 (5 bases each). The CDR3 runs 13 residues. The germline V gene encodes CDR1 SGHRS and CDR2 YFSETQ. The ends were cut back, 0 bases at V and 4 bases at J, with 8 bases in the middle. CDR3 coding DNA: TGCGCCAGCAGCTTGGGTGGGGGTTACGAGCAGTACTTC. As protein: CASSLGGGYEQYF.

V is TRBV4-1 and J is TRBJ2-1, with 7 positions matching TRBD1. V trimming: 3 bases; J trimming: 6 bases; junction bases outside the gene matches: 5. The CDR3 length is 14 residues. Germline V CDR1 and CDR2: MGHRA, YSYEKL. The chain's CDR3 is CASSHPGGVNEQFF. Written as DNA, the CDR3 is TGCGCCAGCAGCCATCCAGGGGGTGTCAATGAGCAGTTCTTC.

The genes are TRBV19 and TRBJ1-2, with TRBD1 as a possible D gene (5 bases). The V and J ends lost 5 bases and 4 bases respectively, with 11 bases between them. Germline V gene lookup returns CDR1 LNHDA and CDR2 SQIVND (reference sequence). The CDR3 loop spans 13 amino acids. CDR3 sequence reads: CASSLGGIYGYTF. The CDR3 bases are TGTGCCAGTAGTTTGGGGGGGATCTATGGCTACACCTTC.

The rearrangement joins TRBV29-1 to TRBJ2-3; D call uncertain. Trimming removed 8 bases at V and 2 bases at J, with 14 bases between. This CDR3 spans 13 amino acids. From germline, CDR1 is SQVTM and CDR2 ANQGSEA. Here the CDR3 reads CSSVPGATDTQYF. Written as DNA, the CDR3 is TGCAGCTCTGTCCCAGGAGCCACAGATACGCAGTATTTT.

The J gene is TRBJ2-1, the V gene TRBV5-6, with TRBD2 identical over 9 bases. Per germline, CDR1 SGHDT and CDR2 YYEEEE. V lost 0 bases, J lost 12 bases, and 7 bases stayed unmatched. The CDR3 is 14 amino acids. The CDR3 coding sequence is TGTGCCAGCAGCTTGGGTAGCGGGAGCATCTGGCAGTTCTTC. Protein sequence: CASSLGSGSIWQFF.

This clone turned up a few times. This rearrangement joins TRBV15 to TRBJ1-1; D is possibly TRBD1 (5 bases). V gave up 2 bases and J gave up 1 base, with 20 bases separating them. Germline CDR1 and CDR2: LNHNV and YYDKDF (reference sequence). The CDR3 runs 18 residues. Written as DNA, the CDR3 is TGTGCCACCAGCAGACTCTCCGGACACCCCGAACCGAACACTGAAGCTTTCTTT. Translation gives CATSRLSGHPEPNTEAFF.

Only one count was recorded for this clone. This CDR3 reads CASSSEQFF. CDR3 bases: TGTGCCAGCAGCTCCGAGCAGTTCTTC. This chain links TRBV7-9 with TRBJ2-1; D gene uncertain. Germline V gene sequence: CDR1 SEHNR, CDR2 FQNEAQ (reference sequence). The ends were cut back, 4 bases at V and 10 bases at J, with 2 bases in the middle. This CDR3 has 9 residues.

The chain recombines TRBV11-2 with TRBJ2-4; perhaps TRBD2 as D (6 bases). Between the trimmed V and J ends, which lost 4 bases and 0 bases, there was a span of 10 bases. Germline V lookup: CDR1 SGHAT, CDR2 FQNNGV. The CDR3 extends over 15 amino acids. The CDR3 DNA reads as TGTGCCAGCAGCTCCGGACTATTAGCCAAAAACATTCAGTACTTC. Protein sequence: CASSSGLLAKNIQYF.

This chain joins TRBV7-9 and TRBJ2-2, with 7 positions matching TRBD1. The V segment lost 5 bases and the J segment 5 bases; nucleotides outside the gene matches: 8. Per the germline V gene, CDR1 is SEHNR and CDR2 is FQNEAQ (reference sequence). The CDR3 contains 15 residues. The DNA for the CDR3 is TGTGCCAGCAGCGACGACAGGGTGCCGACCGGGGAGCTGTTTTTT. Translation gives CASSDDRVPTGELFF.

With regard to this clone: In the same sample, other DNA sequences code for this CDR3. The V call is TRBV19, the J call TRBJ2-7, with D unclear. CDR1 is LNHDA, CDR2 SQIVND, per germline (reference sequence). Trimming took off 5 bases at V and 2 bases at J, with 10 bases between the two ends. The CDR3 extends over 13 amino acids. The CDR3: CASSPGPAYEQYF. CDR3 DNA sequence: TGTGCCAGTAGTCCCGGACCAGCCTACGAGCAGTACTTC.

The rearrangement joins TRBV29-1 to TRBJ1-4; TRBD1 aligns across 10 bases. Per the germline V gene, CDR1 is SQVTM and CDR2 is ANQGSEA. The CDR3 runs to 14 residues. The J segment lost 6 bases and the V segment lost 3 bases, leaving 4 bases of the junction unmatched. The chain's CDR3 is CSVETGGEDEKLFF. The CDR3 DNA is TGCAGCGTTGAGACAGGGGGCGAAGATGAAAAACTGTTTTTT.

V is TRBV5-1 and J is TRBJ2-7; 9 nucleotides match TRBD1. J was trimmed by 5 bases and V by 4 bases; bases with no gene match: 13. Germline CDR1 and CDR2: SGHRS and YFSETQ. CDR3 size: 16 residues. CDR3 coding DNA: TGCGCCAGCAGCGTGTACGCCGGGACAGGGAACCACGAGCAGTACTTC. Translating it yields CASSVYAGTGNHEQYF.

CDR3 sequence: CASSLTNREQFF. In DNA form, the CDR3 reads TGTGCCAGCAGCCTGACAAACAGAGAGCAGTTCTTC. V usage is TRBV7-9 and J usage is TRBJ2-1; D is ambiguous. Germline lookup yields CDR1 SEHNR and CDR2 FQNEAQ (reference sequence). This CDR3 has 12 amino acids. Trimming took 5 bases from V and 10 from J, leaving 12 bases between them.

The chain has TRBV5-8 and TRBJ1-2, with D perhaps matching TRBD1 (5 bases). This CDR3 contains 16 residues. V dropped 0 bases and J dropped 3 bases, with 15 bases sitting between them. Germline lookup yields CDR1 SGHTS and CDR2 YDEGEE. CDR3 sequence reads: CASSLGERIRDYGYTF. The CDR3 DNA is TGTGCCAGCAGCTTGGGCGAGAGGATCAGGGACTATGGCTACACCTTC.

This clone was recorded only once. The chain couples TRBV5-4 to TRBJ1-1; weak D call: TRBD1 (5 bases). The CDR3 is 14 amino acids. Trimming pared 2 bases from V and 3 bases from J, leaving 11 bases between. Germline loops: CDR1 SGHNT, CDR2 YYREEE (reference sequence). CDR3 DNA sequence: TGTGCCAGCAGCTTACCAGGGCCCTACACTGAAGCTTTCTTT. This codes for CASSLPGPYTEAFF. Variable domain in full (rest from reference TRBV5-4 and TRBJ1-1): ETGVTQSPTHLIKTRGQQVTLRCSSQSGHNTVSWYQQALGQGPQFIFQYYREEENGRGNFPPRFSGLQFPNYSSELNVNALELDDSALYLCASSLPGPYTEAFFGQGTRLTVV.

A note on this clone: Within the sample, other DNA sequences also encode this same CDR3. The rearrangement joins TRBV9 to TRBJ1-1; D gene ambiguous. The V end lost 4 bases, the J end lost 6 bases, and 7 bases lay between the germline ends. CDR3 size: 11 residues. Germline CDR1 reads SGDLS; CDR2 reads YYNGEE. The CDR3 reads CASSPLAEAFF. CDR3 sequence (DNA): TGTGCCAGCAGCCCGTTGGCTGAAGCTTTCTTT.

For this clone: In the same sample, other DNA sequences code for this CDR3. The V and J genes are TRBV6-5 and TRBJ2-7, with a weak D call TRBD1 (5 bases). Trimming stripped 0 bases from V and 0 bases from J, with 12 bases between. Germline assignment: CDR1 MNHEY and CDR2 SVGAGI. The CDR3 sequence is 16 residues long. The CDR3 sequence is CASSYSTGESSYEQYF. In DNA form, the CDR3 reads TGTGCCAGCAGTTACTCAACAGGCGAGAGCTCCTACGAGCAGTACTTC.

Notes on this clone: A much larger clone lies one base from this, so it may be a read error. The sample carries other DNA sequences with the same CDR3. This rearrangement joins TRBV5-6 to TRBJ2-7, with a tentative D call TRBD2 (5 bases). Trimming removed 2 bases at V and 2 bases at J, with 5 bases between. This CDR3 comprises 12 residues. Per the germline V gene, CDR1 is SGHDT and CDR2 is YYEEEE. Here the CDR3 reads CASSFGAYEQYF. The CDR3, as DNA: TGTGCCAGCAGCTTCGGGGCCTACGAGCAGTACTTC. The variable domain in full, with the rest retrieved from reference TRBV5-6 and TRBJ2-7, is DAGVTQSPTHLIKTRGQQVTLRCSPKSGHDTVSWYQQALGQGPQFIFQYYEEEERQRGNFPDRFSGHQFPNYSSELNVNALLLGDSALYLCASSFGAYEQYFGPGTRLTVT.

The CDR3 sequence is CASSQAVGTEGYSPLHF. The CDR3 DNA reads TGTGCCAGCAGCCAAGCCGTAGGGACAGAAGGTTATTCACCCCTCCACTTT. The V gene is TRBV4-2, the J gene TRBJ1-6, with 7 bases lining up with TRBD1. The trim removed 1 base at V and 8 bases at J, leaving 11 bases unmatched. Germline V gives CDR1 LGHNA, CDR2 YNFKEQ. CDR3 length: 17 residues.